A selection of T cell receptor beta chains follows, all from one sample in a study of CXCR3-negative and CXCR3-positive naive CD8 T cells. TCRdb reanalyzed the 5' RACE reads and collapses them to one entry per CDR3 protein, without DNA. The listing contains about 150,000 distinct CDR3 sequences. Sequencing used naive CXCR3+ CD8+ T cells from blood. Every receptor here comes from a human donor in good health. Some clones in this sample may be carry-over from other donors' samples. CDR3s include the opening cysteine and the closing phenylalanine or tryptophan.

j_call v_call cdr3_aa
TRBJ1-3 TRBV7-6 CASSPRYRGNTIYF
TRBJ2-3 TRBV20-1 CSARDQDDPGDTDTQYF
TRBJ2-1 TRBV4-1 CASSGSGREQFF
TRBJ2-7 TRBV27 CASSTGTGAYEQYF
TRBJ1-1 TRBV7-9 CAMPGRRGGPARNTEAFF
TRBJ2-7 TRBV19 CASSTSGSYEQYF
TRBJ2-1 TRBV19 CASSISSDSYNEQFF
TRBJ1-2 TRBV7-9 CASSLAMEAGIYGYTF
TRBJ2-1 TRBV12-3/TRBV12-4 CASSFPLTGTVLAGGENEQFF
TRBJ1-1 TRBV19 CASSIGSPTEAFF
TRBJ1-1 TRBV20-1 CSAAPGDTEAFF
TRBJ2-6 TRBV4-2 CASSQDTATGANVLTF
TRBJ2-3 TRBV6-1 CASSQVARASSTDTQYF
TRBJ1-1 TRBV24-1 CATSDANTEAFF
TRBJ2-1 TRBV27 CASSLEAGGYDEQFF
TRBJ2-2 TRBV20-1 CSASRGNHGELFF
TRBJ2-7 TRBV7-8 CASSLEPGLAAYEQYF
TRBJ2-7 TRBV4-1 CASSQPDSSGSLYEQYF
TRBJ2-5 TRBV6-5 CASSGRGEYQETQYF